The entry below gives a single TCR beta chain sequence along with its context. Its specificity is not known. Repertoires were generated with immunoSEQ multiplex PCR, while TCRdb's copy carries only in-frame clones and drops some. The table includes around 66,000 clones, around 90% detected once. This entry belongs to a study of T cell responses to AZD1222 COVID-19 vaccine. Whole-study findings and limits: Spike-specific TCR breadth and depth were elevated following two AZD1222 doses. Dominant CD4 TCR responses targeted spike regions 160-218 and 743-854. Only six or seven AZD1222 recipients tested seropositive at baseline. Clonal diversity may have been underestimated, and the donors were mostly white British, with more females than males.

J lost 8 bases, V lost 5 bases, and 7 bases had no gene match. CDR3 size: 15 residues. Germline V gives CDR1 MNHEY, CDR2 SVGAGI. The chain employs TRBV6-5 and TRBJ1-6; 9 bases line up with TRBD1. The sequences come from peripheral blood, collected 28 days after the second dose of the MenACWY control vaccine. The TCR was taken from an adult who received the MenACWY meningococcal vaccine as a control. DNA for the CDR3: TGTGCCAGCAGTCAGAGGGGACAGGGCTATTCACCCCTCCACTTT. Residues: CASSQRGQGYSPLHF.